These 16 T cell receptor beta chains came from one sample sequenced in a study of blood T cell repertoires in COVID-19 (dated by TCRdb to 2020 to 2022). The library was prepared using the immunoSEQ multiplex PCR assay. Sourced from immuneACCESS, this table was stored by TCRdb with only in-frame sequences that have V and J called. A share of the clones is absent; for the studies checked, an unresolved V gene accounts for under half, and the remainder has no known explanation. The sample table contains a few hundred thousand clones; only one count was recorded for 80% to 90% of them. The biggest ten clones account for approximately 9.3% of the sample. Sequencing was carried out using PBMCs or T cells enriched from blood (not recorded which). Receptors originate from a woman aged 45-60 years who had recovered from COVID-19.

The CDR3 region is CATSDFQSSGYTF. The DNA of the CDR3 is TGTGCCACCAGTGATTTTCAGTCTAGCGGCTACACCTTC. V is TRBV24-1 and J is TRBJ1-2; D gene ambiguous. Trimming took off 1 base at V and 8 bases at J, with 10 bases between the two ends. The CDR3 contains 13 residues. The germline V gene has CDR1 KGHDR and CDR2 SFDVKD.

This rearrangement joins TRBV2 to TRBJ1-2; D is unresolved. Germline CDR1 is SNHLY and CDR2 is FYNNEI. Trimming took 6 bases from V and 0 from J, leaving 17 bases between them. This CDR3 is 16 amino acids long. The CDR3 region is CASSGVRALANYGYTF. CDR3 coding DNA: TGTGCCAGCAGCGGGGTTCGCGCGTTAGCTAACTATGGCTACACCTTC. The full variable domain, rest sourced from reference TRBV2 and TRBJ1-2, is EPEVTQTPSHQVTQMGQEVILRCVPISNHLYFYWYRQILGQKVEFLVSFYNNEISEKSEIFDDQFSVERPDGSNFTLKIRSTKLEDSAMYFCASSGVRALANYGYTFGSGTRLTVV.

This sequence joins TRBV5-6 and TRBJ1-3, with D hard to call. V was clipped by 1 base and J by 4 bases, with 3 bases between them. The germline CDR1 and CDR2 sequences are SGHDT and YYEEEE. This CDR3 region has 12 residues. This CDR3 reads CASSLRGNTIYF. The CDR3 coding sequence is TGTGCCAGCAGCTTGCGGGGAAACACCATATATTTT.

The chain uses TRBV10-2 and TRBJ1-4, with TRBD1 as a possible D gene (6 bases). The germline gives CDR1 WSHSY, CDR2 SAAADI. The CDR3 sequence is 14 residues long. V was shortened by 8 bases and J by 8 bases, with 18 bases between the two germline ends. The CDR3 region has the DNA TGCGCCAGCGGACCAGGGGATTGGGAAGAAAAACTGTTTTTT. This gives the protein CASGPGDWEEKLFF.

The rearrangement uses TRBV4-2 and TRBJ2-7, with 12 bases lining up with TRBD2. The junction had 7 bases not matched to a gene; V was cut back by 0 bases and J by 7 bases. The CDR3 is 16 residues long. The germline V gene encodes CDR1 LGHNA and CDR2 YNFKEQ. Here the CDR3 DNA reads TGTGCCAGCAGCCAAGAAGGACTAGCGGGGATACGGGAGCAGTACTTC. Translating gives CASSQEGLAGIREQYF.

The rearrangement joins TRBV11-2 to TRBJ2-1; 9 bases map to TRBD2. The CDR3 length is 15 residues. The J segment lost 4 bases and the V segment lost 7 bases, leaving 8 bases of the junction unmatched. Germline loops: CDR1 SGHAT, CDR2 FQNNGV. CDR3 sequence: CASTPVAGVYNEQFF. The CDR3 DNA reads TGTGCCAGCACCCCGGTAGCGGGGGTTTACAATGAGCAGTTCTTC.

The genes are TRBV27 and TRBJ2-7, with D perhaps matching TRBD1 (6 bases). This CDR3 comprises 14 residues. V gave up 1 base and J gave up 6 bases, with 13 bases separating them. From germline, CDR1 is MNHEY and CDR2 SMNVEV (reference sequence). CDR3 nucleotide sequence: TGTGCCAGCAGTTTATATCAGGGGAACGGCGAGCAGTACTTC. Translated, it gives CASSLYQGNGEQYF.

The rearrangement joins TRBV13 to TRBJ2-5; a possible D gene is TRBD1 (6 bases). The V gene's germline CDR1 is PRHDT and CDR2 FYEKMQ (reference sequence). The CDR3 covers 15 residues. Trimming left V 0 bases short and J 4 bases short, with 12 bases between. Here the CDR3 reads CASSLGAGAGETQYF. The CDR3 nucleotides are TGTGCCAGCAGCTTAGGAGCAGGGGCGGGAGAGACCCAGTACTTC.

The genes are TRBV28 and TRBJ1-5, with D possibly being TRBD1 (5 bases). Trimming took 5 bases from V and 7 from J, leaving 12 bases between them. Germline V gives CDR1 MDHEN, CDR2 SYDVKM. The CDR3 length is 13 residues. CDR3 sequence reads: CASSPAGGQPQHF. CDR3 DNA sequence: TGTGCCAGCAGTCCCGCCGGGGGGCAGCCCCAGCATTTT.

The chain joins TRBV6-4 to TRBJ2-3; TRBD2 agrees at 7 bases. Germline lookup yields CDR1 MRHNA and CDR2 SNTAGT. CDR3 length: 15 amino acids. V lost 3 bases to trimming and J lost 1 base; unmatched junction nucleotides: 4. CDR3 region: CASSEQRGGTDTQYF. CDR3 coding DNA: TGTGCCAGCAGTGAACAGCGGGGAGGCACAGATACGCAGTATTTT.

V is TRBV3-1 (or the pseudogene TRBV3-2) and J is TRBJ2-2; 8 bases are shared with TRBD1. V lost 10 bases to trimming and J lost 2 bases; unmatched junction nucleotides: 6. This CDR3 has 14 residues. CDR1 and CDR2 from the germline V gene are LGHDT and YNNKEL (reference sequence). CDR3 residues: CAIRTGSNTGELFF. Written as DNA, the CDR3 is TGTGCCATCCGGACAGGGTCCAACACCGGGGAGCTGTTTTTT.

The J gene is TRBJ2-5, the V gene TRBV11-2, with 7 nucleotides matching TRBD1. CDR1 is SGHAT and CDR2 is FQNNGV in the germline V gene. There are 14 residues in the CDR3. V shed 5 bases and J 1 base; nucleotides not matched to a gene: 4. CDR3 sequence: CASSAGTVQETQYF. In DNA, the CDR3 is TGTGCCAGCAGCGCCGGGACAGTCCAAGAGACCCAGTACTTC.

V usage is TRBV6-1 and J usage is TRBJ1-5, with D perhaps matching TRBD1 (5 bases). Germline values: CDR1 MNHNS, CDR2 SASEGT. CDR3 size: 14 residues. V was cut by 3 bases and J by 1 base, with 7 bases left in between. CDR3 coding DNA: TGTGCCAGCAGTGACAGGGCCAGCAATCAGCCCCAGCATTTT. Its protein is CASSDRASNQPQHF.

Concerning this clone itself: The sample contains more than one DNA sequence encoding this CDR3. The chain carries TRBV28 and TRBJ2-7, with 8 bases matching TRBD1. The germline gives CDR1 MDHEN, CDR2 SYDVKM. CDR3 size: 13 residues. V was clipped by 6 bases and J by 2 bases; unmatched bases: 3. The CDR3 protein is CASSLQGAYEQYF. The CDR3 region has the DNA TGTGCCAGCAGCTTACAGGGGGCCTACGAGCAGTACTTC.

CDR3 loop: CASGLKQNTEAFF. The CDR3 bases are TGTGCTAGTGGTTTAAAGCAGAACACTGAAGCTTTCTTT. The chain uses TRBV12-5 and TRBJ1-1, with unresolved D. The CDR3 runs 13 residues. V lost 3 bases to trimming and J lost 1 base, with 6 bases between them. Germline V CDR1 and CDR2: LGHNT, FRNRAP.

CDR3 DNA: TGTGCCAGCAGTCTTTCAGGGTTCGGGTATGGCTACACCTTC. It yields the protein CASSLSGFGYGYTF. The chain uses TRBV2 and TRBJ1-2; weak D call: TRBD1 (5 bases). This CDR3 spans 14 amino acids. Trimming removed 5 bases from V and 5 bases from J, with 15 bases in between. Germline CDR1 SNHLY, CDR2 FYNNEI.